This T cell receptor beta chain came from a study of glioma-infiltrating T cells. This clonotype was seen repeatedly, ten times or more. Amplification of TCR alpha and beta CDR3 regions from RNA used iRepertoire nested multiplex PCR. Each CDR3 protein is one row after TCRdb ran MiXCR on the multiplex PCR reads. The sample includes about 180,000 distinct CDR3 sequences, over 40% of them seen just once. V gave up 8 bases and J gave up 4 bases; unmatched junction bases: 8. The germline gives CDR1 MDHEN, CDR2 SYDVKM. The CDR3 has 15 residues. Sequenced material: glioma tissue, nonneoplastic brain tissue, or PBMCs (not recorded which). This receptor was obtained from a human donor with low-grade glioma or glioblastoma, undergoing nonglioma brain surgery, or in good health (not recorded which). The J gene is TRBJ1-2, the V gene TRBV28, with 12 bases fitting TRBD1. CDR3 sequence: CASGGTGGAFYGYTF. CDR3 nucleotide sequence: TGTGCCAGCGGAGGGACAGGGGGCGCGTTCTATGGCTACACCTTC.